The 13 T cell receptor beta chains in this list originate from one sample, sequenced in a study of blood T cells in healthy people across ages. Using a J-beta primer mix together with a sample-barcoded 5' primer, a second PCR was run for roughly 7 to 11 cycles. TCRdb processed the 5' RACE reads anew with MiXCR; each CDR3 protein has one entry. The repertoire consists of some 900,000 distinct CDR3 sequences, with roughly 43% occurring once and the leading ten covering roughly 13%. What was sequenced was blood. All receptors come from a man younger than 40 in good health.

V and J are TRBV12-3 or TRBV12-4 and TRBJ2-7; 7 bases fit TRBD2. The V gene end was trimmed by 8 bases and the J gene end by 12 bases; junction bases not matched to a gene: 16. This CDR3 is built from 13 residues. The CDR3 DNA reads TGTGCCAGCGGAAGGGGACGGGGGGTTATGCTGTACTTC. Its protein is CASGRGRGVMLYF.

The V and J genes are TRBV6-1 and TRBJ2-6; D may correspond to TRBD1 or TRBD2 (5 bases each). Germline V CDR1 and CDR2: MNHNS, SASEGT. The CDR3 sequence is 18 residues long. V was shortened by 7 bases and J by 0 bases, with 19 bases between the two germline ends. The CDR3 loop reads CASTPTGTASSGANVLTF. Here the CDR3 DNA reads TGTGCCAGCACTCCGACCGGGACGGCCAGCTCTGGGGCCAACGTCCTGACTTTC.

Points on this clonotype: A much bigger clone sits one base away, suggesting this may be a read error. The CDR3 sequence: CACSLGFGANTGELFF. In DNA, the CDR3 is TGTGCCTGCAGCTTGGGATTCGGGGCGAACACCGGGGAGCTGTTTTTT. This chain uses TRBV5-6 with TRBJ2-2; D perhaps matches TRBD2 (5 bases). Germline lookup yields CDR1 SGHDT and CDR2 YYEEEE. The CDR3 is 16 residues long.

This chain links TRBV9 with TRBJ2-3; perhaps TRBD2 as D (6 bases). Trimming removed 3 bases from V and 4 bases from J, with 12 bases in between. This CDR3 region has 14 residues. Germline CDR1 is SGDLS and CDR2 is YYNGEE. The CDR3 here is CASSARWGADTQYF. CDR3 sequence (DNA): TGTGCCAGCAGCGCACGTTGGGGGGCAGATACGCAGTATTTT.

For this clonotype: A much larger clone differs from this one at a single base, so this may be a read error. The CDR3 DNA is TGTGCCCGCAGCCAAGGTCTAGCGGGGTCCTACAATGAGCAGTTCTTC. Encoded protein: CARSQGLAGSYNEQFF. This chain links TRBV4-2 with TRBJ2-1, with TRBD2 matching 9 bases. The CDR3 extends over 16 amino acids. Germline lookup yields CDR1 LGHNA and CDR2 YNFKEQ.

This clonotype appeared a few times. This rearrangement joins TRBV11-1 to TRBJ1-1; a weak D match, TRBD1 (6 bases). CDR1 SGHAT and CDR2 FQDESV come from the germline V gene (reference sequence). Between the trimmed V and J ends, which lost 5 bases and 5 bases, there was a span of 15 bases. The CDR3 runs 14 residues. Here the CDR3 DNA reads TGTGCCAGCAGCCCGCGAACAGGGTTAACTGAAGCTTTCTTT. Encoded protein: CASSPRTGLTEAFF.

The chain joins TRBV4-2 to TRBJ1-4, with TRBD1 matching 8 bases. After removal of 8 bases from V and 5 bases from J, the junction contained 4 bases not matched to a gene. Germline CDR1 LGHNA, CDR2 YNFKEQ. The CDR3 runs to 13 residues. CDR3 region: CASRGTGNEKLFF. The CDR3, as DNA: TGTGCCAGCCGAGGGACAGGAAATGAAAAACTGTTTTTT.

Notes on this clonotype: A read error may account for a junction end that differs from germline. This sequence joins TRBV2 and TRBJ1-5; D gene unclear. Germline V gene data show CDR1 as SNHLY and CDR2 as FYNNEI. The CDR3 is 14 residues long. The CDR3 coding sequence is TGTGCCAGCAGCGAAGACGGGTCAGATCAGCCCCAGCATTTT. This encodes CASSEDGSDQPQHF.

The chain joins TRBV10-3 to TRBJ1-1, with TRBD1 matching over 8 bases. The V and J ends lost 7 bases and 2 bases, in that order; junction bases with no gene match: 9. The CDR3 contains 15 residues. Per the germline V gene, CDR1 is ENHRY and CDR2 is SYGVKD. CDR3 region: CAIKPGTGQNTEAFF. For the CDR3, the DNA is TGTGCCATCAAGCCGGGGACAGGCCAAAACACTGAAGCTTTCTTT.

The chain is built from TRBV7-2 and TRBJ2-1; D is undetermined. Trimming left V 6 bases short and J 4 bases short, with 10 bases between. Germline V gene data show CDR1 as SGHTA and CDR2 as FQGNSA. The length of the CDR3 is 13 residues. The DNA for the CDR3 is TGTGCCAGCAGAGGGATTAGTTACAATGAGCAGTTCTTC. Protein sequence: CASRGISYNEQFF.

The V gene is TRBV9, the J gene TRBJ2-5; TRBD1 is a possible D gene (6 bases). The CDR3 covers 14 residues. Between the trimmed V and J ends, which lost 4 bases and 5 bases, there was a span of 15 bases. Per the germline V gene, CDR1 is SGDLS and CDR2 is YYNGEE. CDR3 DNA sequence: TGTGCCAGCAGCCCACAGGGCCCGGTGGAGACCCAGTACTTC. It yields the protein CASSPQGPVETQYF.

The chain couples TRBV4-1 to TRBJ2-3; 7 nucleotides align to TRBD1. The CDR3 sequence is 17 residues long. J gave up 2 bases and V 0 bases, and 8 bases lay outside the gene matches. The germline gives CDR1 MGHRA, CDR2 YSYEKL. The CDR3 sequence: CASSQDLGGTFTDTQYF. As DNA, the CDR3 is TGCGCCAGCAGCCAAGATCTAGGGGGCACCTTCACAGATACGCAGTATTTT.

The chain is built from TRBV5-4 and TRBJ2-5; no clear D. V lost 3 bases to trimming and J lost 5 bases, with 14 bases between them. Looked up from germline, CDR1 is SGHNT and CDR2 is YYREEE (reference sequence). The CDR3 is 14 residues long. The CDR3 loop is CASSYFSSRETQYF. The DNA of the CDR3 is TGTGCCAGCAGCTACTTTTCGTCTCGGGAGACCCAGTACTTC.